The 31 T cell receptor beta chains in this list originate from one sample, sequenced in a study of blood T cell repertoires in COVID-19 (TCRdb year 2020). The library was made by the immunoSEQ multiplex PCR assay. TCRdb mirrors the immuneACCESS table, restricted to in-frame sequences. Some clones are absent from its copies; in checked studies, under half trace to an unresolved V gene, and the reason for the others is unknown. For this sample there are some 200,000 clones; around 81% appear just once. The top ten clonotypes cover roughly 2.4% of the sample. Sequencing was performed on peripheral blood. The source is a woman aged 60-70 years with acute or convalescent COVID-19.

The rearrangement joins TRBV3-1 (or the pseudogene TRBV3-2) to TRBJ2-5; a weak D match, TRBD1 (5 bases). Trimming pared 0 bases from V and 0 bases from J, leaving 17 bases between. CDR3 length: 18 residues. Looked up from germline, CDR1 is LGHDT and CDR2 is YNNKEL (reference sequence). The CDR3 is CASSQDAVFGAYQETQYF. The CDR3 DNA reads TGTGCCAGCAGCCAAGATGCGGTGTTTGGGGCGTACCAAGAGACCCAGTACTTC.

The chain joins TRBV30 to TRBJ2-7, with 7 bases fitting TRBD1. Per the germline V gene, CDR1 is GTSNPN and CDR2 is SVGIG (reference sequence). J lost 1 base, V lost 0 bases, and 6 bases had no gene match. The CDR3 consists of 15 residues. CDR3 coding DNA: TGTGCCTGGAGTGTATTCTCGACAGGGTCCTACGAGCAGTACTTC. Protein product: CAWSVFSTGSYEQYF.

The chain joins TRBV15 to TRBJ1-5, with D perhaps TRBD1 (6 bases). The V end lost 3 bases, the J end lost 1 base, and 16 bases lay between the germline ends. The CDR3 spans 17 residues. Germline V lookup: CDR1 LNHNV, CDR2 YYDKDF (reference sequence). The CDR3: CATSRTSGGRSNQPQHF. CDR3 nucleotide sequence: TGTGCCACCAGCAGGACATCCGGGGGGCGAAGCAATCAGCCCCAGCATTTT.

V is TRBV5-6 and J is TRBJ2-1; TRBD2 matches at 11 bases. CDR1 and CDR2 (germline): SGHDT, YYEEEE. CDR3 length: 14 residues. The junction had 4 bases not matched to a gene; V was cut back by 5 bases and J by 6 bases. CDR3 in DNA: TGTGCCAGCAGGTTTACTAGCGGGGGCAATGAGCAGTTCTTC. Its translation: CASRFTSGGNEQFF.

V gene TRBV15 combines with J gene TRBJ1-4; a weak D match, TRBD1 (6 bases). Germline-derived CDR1 and CDR2 are LNHNV and YYDKDF (reference sequence). With 5 bases removed from V and 4 bases from J, the gap between germline ends came to 14 bases. The CDR3 length is 15 residues. The CDR3 DNA sequence: TGTGCCACCAGCGTACTGACAGGCCTTAATGAAAAACTGTTTTTT. Protein: CATSVLTGLNEKLFF.

A word on this clone: One junction end does not reproduce the germline sequence, and a read error may be involved. The chain joins TRBV5-6 to TRBJ2-2, with a weak D call TRBD2 (6 bases). The length of the CDR3 is 16 residues. The V gene's germline CDR1 is SGHDT and CDR2 YYEEEE. CDR3 in DNA: TGTGCCAGCAGCTTGGTGGTGGGGGGTTTCACCGGGGAACTGTTTTTT. It is translated as CASSLVVGGFTGELFF.

This chain joins TRBV5-6 and TRBJ2-1, with 7 nucleotides matching TRBD2. Per germline, CDR1 SGHDT and CDR2 YYEEEE. The CDR3 contains 16 residues. The J segment lost 4 bases and the V segment lost 0 bases, leaving 7 bases of the junction unmatched. The CDR3 DNA reads as TGTGCCAGCAGCTTGGAAGGGCTAGCGGTTTACAATGAGCAGTTCTTC. As protein: CASSLEGLAVYNEQFF.

This clone was counted only a few times. The DNA for the CDR3 is TGTGCCAGCAGCTCGACAGGGGGAGCTAACTATGGCTACACCTTC. Amino acid sequence: CASSSTGGANYGYTF. The chain is built from TRBV5-6 and TRBJ1-2, with TRBD1 matching 9 bases. Germline V gives CDR1 SGHDT, CDR2 YYEEEE. The ends lost 3 bases at V and 0 bases at J; junction bases unmatched: 3. The CDR3 totals 15 residues. Together with reference TRBV5-6 and TRBJ1-2, the CDR3 gives the full variable domain: DAGVTQSPTHLIKTRGQQVTLRCSPKSGHDTVSWYQQALGQGPQFIFQYYEEEERQRGNFPDRFSGHQFPNYSSELNVNALLLGDSALYLCASSSTGGANYGYTFGSGTRLTVV.

The V and J genes are TRBV6-6 and TRBJ1-4; possible D gene TRBD1, 5 bases. Trimming stripped 6 bases from V and 5 bases from J, with 13 bases between. From germline, CDR1 is MNHNY and CDR2 SVGAGI (reference sequence). This CDR3 comprises 14 residues. The CDR3 DNA follows: TGTGCCAGCAGCTACAGGAGTAGAAATGAAAAACTGTTTTTT. This gives the protein CASSYRSRNEKLFF.

V is TRBV21-1 and J is TRBJ2-7; TRBD1, the table's D call, was not compared with the DNA. TRBV21-1 is recorded as a pseudogene. This CDR3 spans 14 amino acids. CDR3 residues: CASTTWDRGWEQYF. CDR3 sequence (DNA): TGTGCCAGCACCACTTGGGACAGGGGTTGGGAGCAGTACTTC.

The chain couples TRBV7-9 to TRBJ2-1; 8 bases are shared with TRBD1. From germline, CDR1 is SEHNR and CDR2 FQNEAQ (reference sequence). CDR3 length equals 14 residues. The J segment lost 7 bases and the V segment lost 2 bases, leaving 4 bases of the junction unmatched. CDR3 residues: CASSLQGAWNEQFF. The CDR3 nucleotides are TGTGCCAGCAGCTTACAGGGGGCTTGGAATGAGCAGTTCTTC.

This clone occurred once. The chain recombines TRBV4-1 with TRBJ1-1, with D possibly matching TRBD1 (6 bases). Trimming removed 5 bases from V and 4 bases from J, with 17 bases in between. The CDR3 runs to 15 residues. Germline CDR1 is MGHRA and CDR2 is YSYEKL. The CDR3 region has the DNA TGCGCCAGCAGCAAACACAGGGAACAGGGCACTGAAGCTTTCTTT. It encodes CASSKHREQGTEAFF.

V usage is TRBV15 and J usage is TRBJ1-2; tentative D call: TRBD1 (5 bases). The CDR3 is 12 residues long. V was shortened by 7 bases and J by 5 bases, with 11 bases between the two germline ends. CDR1 and CDR2 from the germline V gene are LNHNV and YYDKDF (reference sequence). The CDR3 DNA follows: TGTGCCACCACGAGGGGAGGGTATGGCTACACCTTC. Its protein is CATTRGGYGYTF.

The chain employs TRBV19 and TRBJ1-6; D may be TRBD1 (5 bases). The V gene lost 5 bases and the J gene lost 7 bases, with 18 bases spanning the gap. CDR1 and CDR2 (germline): LNHDA, SQIVND (reference sequence). The CDR3 covers 16 residues. CDR3 amino acids: CASSATPGSPNSPLHF. CDR3 DNA sequence: TGTGCCAGTAGTGCCACCCCAGGGTCTCCCAATTCACCCCTCCACTTT.

This chain connects TRBV7-9 to TRBJ2-1; 9 positions match TRBD2. Trimming cost V 4 bases and J 0 bases; bases outside gene matches: 4. The CDR3 loop spans 16 amino acids. Germline CDR1 is SEHNR and CDR2 is FQNEAQ (reference sequence). The CDR3: CASSWASGVSYNEQFF. CDR3 nucleotide sequence: TGTGCCAGCAGCTGGGCTAGCGGGGTCTCCTACAATGAGCAGTTCTTC.

The chain uses TRBV19 and TRBJ2-3, with TRBD2 matching over 10 bases. Germline V gene data show CDR1 as LNHDA and CDR2 as SQIVND (reference sequence). With 3 bases clipped from V and 2 bases from J, the junction kept 5 bases outside the gene matches. The CDR3 totals 16 residues. CDR3 sequence: CASSMALAGFTDTQYF. Here the CDR3 DNA reads TGTGCCAGTAGTATGGCACTAGCGGGATTCACAGATACGCAGTATTTT. Combining the CDR3 with reference TRBV19 and TRBJ2-3 gives the whole variable domain DGGITQSPKYLFRKEGQNVTLSCEQNLNHDAMYWYRQDPGQGLRLIYYSQIVNDFQKGDIAEGYSVSREKKESFPLTVTSAQKNPTAFYLCASSMALAGFTDTQYFGPGTRLTVL.

The V and J genes are TRBV27 and TRBJ2-5, with D possibly matching TRBD2 (5 bases). The CDR3 sequence is 14 residues long. Germline V CDR1 and CDR2: MNHEY, SMNVEV (reference sequence). V lost 3 bases to trimming and J lost 2 bases, with 10 bases between them. Written as DNA, the CDR3 is TGTGCCAGCAGTTTTGTCGGGGAACAAGAGACCCAGTACTTC. The encoded protein is CASSFVGEQETQYF.

The chain couples TRBV4-1 to TRBJ2-3; 8 positions match TRBD2. J was trimmed by 6 bases and V by 4 bases; bases with no gene match: 12. The CDR3 is made up of 16 amino acids. The germline V gene encodes CDR1 MGHRA and CDR2 YSYEKL. In nucleotides, the CDR3 is TGCGCCAGCAGCCCATCTGGGGCGGGGGGCCCGGATACGCAGTATTTT. Translated, it gives CASSPSGAGGPDTQYF.

In DNA form, the CDR3 reads TGTGCAAGTCGCTTAGCGCGGGGCGGACTTGACAACATGAACACTGAAGCTTTCTTT. Its protein product is CASRLARGGLDNMNTEAFF. The genes are TRBV12-2 and TRBJ1-1. TRBV12-2 is termed a pseudogene. The CDR3 runs to 19 residues.

This chain connects TRBV6-2 or TRBV6-3 to TRBJ1-2, with a tentative D call TRBD1 (5 bases). The CDR3 covers 15 residues. Trimming removed 5 bases at V and 10 bases at J, with 23 bases between. The V gene's germline CDR1 is MNHEY and CDR2 SVGEGT. This CDR3 is CASSPRTLRAQAYTF. The CDR3 DNA reads as TGTGCCAGCAGTCCACGGACATTACGGGCCCAGGCCTACACCTTC.

This rearrangement joins TRBV19 to TRBJ1-5; TRBD1 matches at 7 bases. This CDR3 comprises 22 residues. Germline V lookup: CDR1 LNHDA, CDR2 SQIVND (reference sequence). With 2 bases clipped from V and 2 bases from J, the junction kept 24 bases outside the gene matches. This CDR3 is CASSISWIPLQGNTYGNQPQHF. For the CDR3, the DNA is TGTGCCAGTAGTATATCCTGGATACCCTTACAGGGGAATACATATGGCAATCAGCCCCAGCATTTT. The entire variable domain, with the rest obtained from reference TRBV19 and TRBJ1-5, is as follows: DGGITQSPKYLFRKEGQNVTLSCEQNLNHDAMYWYRQDPGQGLRLIYYSQIVNDFQKGDIAEGYSVSREKKESFPLTVTSAQKNPTAFYLCASSISWIPLQGNTYGNQPQHFGDGTRLSIL.

The chain uses TRBV3-1 (or the pseudogene TRBV3-2) and TRBJ2-7; TRBD1 agrees at 7 bases. The CDR3 length is 16 residues. The J segment lost 0 bases and the V segment lost 0 bases, leaving 5 bases of the junction unmatched. Looked up from germline, CDR1 is LGHDT and CDR2 is YNNKEL (reference sequence). The CDR3 protein is CASSQDLTGYSYEQYF. CDR3 in DNA: TGTGCCAGCAGCCAAGACCTGACAGGGTACTCCTACGAGCAGTACTTC.

The V gene is TRBV2, the J gene TRBJ1-1; 9 bases are a match to TRBD1. Germline V gene lookup returns CDR1 SNHLY and CDR2 FYNNEI. J was trimmed by 13 bases and V by 1 base; bases with no gene match: 13. This CDR3 comprises 15 residues. The CDR3 loop is CASSEGRDGTGRGFF. CDR3 DNA: TGTGCCAGCAGTGAAGGACGAGACGGGACAGGGCGAGGTTTCTTT.

The V and J genes are TRBV6-5 and TRBJ1-5, with a possible D match to TRBD1 (6 bases). From germline, CDR1 is MNHEY and CDR2 SVGAGI. With 10 bases removed from V and 3 bases from J, the gap between germline ends came to 19 bases. The CDR3 runs 15 residues. The CDR3 loop reads CATHRGAPANQPQHF. The CDR3 nucleotides read TGTGCCACCCATCGGGGGGCCCCCGCCAATCAGCCCCAGCATTTT.

A note on this clone: One end of the junction varies from germline; a read error may be responsible. This CDR3 is also generated by other DNA sequences in the sample. The rearrangement uses TRBV6-1 and TRBJ1-5; D gene unclear. There are 14 residues in the CDR3. The germline CDR1 and CDR2 sequences are MNHNS and SASEGT. The CDR3 region has the DNA TGTGCCAGCAGTGAATCTACCGGGAATCAGCCCCAACATTTT. Translating gives CASSESTGNQPQHF.

CDR3 amino acids: CASSRTSGGANPYEQYF. CDR3 nucleotides: TGTGCCAGCAGCCGGACTAGCGGGGGGGCAAACCCCTACGAGCAGTACTTC. The chain has TRBV11-2 and TRBJ2-7, with 15 bases aligning to TRBD2. This CDR3 region has 17 residues. The germline V gene has CDR1 SGHAT and CDR2 FQNNGV. V was clipped by 5 bases and J by 2 bases; unmatched bases: 7. The full variable domain, with the rest looked up from reference TRBV11-2 and TRBJ2-7, is EAGVAQSPRYKIIEKRQSVAFWCNPISGHATLYWYQQILGQGPKLLIQFQNNGVVDDSQLPKDRFSAERLKGVDSTLKIQPAKLEDSAVYLCASSRTSGGANPYEQYFGPGTRLTVT.

The chain uses TRBV13 and TRBJ1-1; a possible D gene is TRBD1 (5 bases). Per the germline V gene, CDR1 is PRHDT and CDR2 is FYEKMQ (reference sequence). The CDR3 is 15 amino acids. V gave up 8 bases and J gave up 7 bases, with 23 bases separating them. Written as DNA, the CDR3 is TGTGCCAGCGGTAAAAAGACAGATATCCTCTTTGAAGCTTTCTTT. Residues: CASGKKTDILFEAFF. The whole variable domain, filled in from reference TRBV13 and TRBJ1-1, reads AAGVIQSPRHLIKEKRETATLKCYPIPRHDTVYWYQQGPGQDPQFLISFYEKMQSDKGSIPDRFSAQQFSDYHSELNMSSLELGDSALYFCASGKKTDILFEAFFGQGTRLTVV.

This chain links TRBV15 with TRBJ1-1, with D uncertain. The V gene lost 1 base and the J gene lost 10 bases, with 16 bases spanning the gap. The CDR3 runs to 14 residues. Germline CDR1 is LNHNV and CDR2 is YYDKDF (reference sequence). Here the CDR3 DNA reads TGTGCCACCAGCAGAGGATTGAACCCGGGAAGAGCTTTCTTT. Its protein product is CATSRGLNPGRAFF.

The J gene is TRBJ2-7, the V gene TRBV3-1 (or the pseudogene TRBV3-2), with 8 bases lining up with TRBD1. V was clipped by 4 bases and J by 0 bases; unmatched bases: 5. This CDR3 has 15 residues. Germline loops: CDR1 LGHDT, CDR2 YNNKEL (reference sequence). The CDR3: CASSPGQGLSYEQYF. CDR3 coding DNA: TGTGCCAGCAGCCCAGGACAGGGACTCTCCTACGAGCAGTACTTC.

The chain employs TRBV4-1 and TRBJ1-1, with a tentative D call TRBD1 (6 bases). Germline CDR1 is MGHRA and CDR2 is YSYEKL. V was trimmed by 0 bases and J by 1 base, leaving 24 bases between them. This CDR3 region has 20 residues. In DNA, the CDR3 is TGCGCCAGCAGCCAAGAAAGTTTTCTGAGGGGGGGCCGAAGGAACACTGAAGCTTTCTTT. The encoded protein is CASSQESFLRGGRRNTEAFF.

V usage is TRBV7-9 and J usage is TRBJ1-5; D perhaps matches TRBD1 (6 bases). The germline V gene encodes CDR1 SEHNR and CDR2 FQNEAQ (reference sequence). The CDR3 consists of 13 residues. V was cut by 4 bases and J by 7 bases, with 11 bases left in between. DNA for the CDR3: TGTGCCAGCAGCTCTCTAGGGGGACAGCCCCAGCATTTT. It translates to CASSSLGGQPQHF.